One sample yielded the 25 T cell receptor beta chains listed below, sequenced in a study of graft-versus-host responses after intestinal transplantation (dated by TCRdb to about 2021). The library was obtained by the immunoSEQ multiplex PCR assay. Imported from immuneACCESS, the table was reduced by TCRdb to in-frame sequences with V and J called. These copies leave out some clones; in studies compared against another copy, an unresolved V gene accounts for under half, and the cause of the remainder is not known. In this sample the table shows around 92,000 clones, 86% of which occur a single time. More than 1.4% of the sample belongs to the ten largest clones. The sample consisted of PBMCs, taken 255 days after intestinal transplant. These receptors were taken from a human patient who received an intestinal transplant, so some T cells may come from the graft donor.

This rearrangement joins TRBV6-1 to TRBJ1-5, with D uncertain. V lost 4 bases, J lost 5 bases, and 21 bases lay in between. This CDR3 region has 17 residues. Per germline, CDR1 MNHNS and CDR2 SASEGT. The CDR3 sequence is CASSAPPLGSRDQPQHF. The CDR3 coding sequence is TGTGCCAGCAGTGCCCCCCCTTTAGGGTCTCGGGATCAGCCCCAGCATTTT.

The chain is built from TRBV5-4 and TRBJ2-2; 8 bases are shared with TRBD2. This CDR3 has 16 amino acids. Germline V gene data show CDR1 as SGHNT and CDR2 as YYREEE (reference sequence). V was clipped by 3 bases and J by 4 bases; unmatched bases: 8. The CDR3 region is CASSSGLVASTGELFF. The DNA of the CDR3 is TGTGCCAGCAGCTCGGGACTAGTAGCGAGCACCGGGGAGCTGTTTTTT.

The rearrangement links TRBV10-3 to TRBJ1-3; D is uncertain. CDR1 is ENHRY and CDR2 is SYGVKD in the germline V gene. CDR3 length: 13 residues. Deletions cut 6 bases from V and 4 bases from J, with 10 bases between. CDR3 nucleotide sequence: TGTGCCATCAGCCCGAAATCCGGAAACACCATATATTTT. Translated: CAISPKSGNTIYF.

The J gene is TRBJ1-1, the V gene TRBV7-2; D perhaps matches TRBD1 (5 bases). V lost 5 bases and J lost 4, with 29 bases in between. CDR1 and CDR2 (germline): SGHTA, FQGNSA. The CDR3 loop spans 19 amino acids. The CDR3 DNA is TGTGCCAGCAGCGCCGGTTGGTACCGGGACGGCGATCTCGGCACTGAAGCTTTCTTT. It is translated as CASSAGWYRDGDLGTEAFF.

The J gene is TRBJ2-1, the V gene TRBV7-9; 8 nucleotides line up with TRBD1. This CDR3 region has 14 residues. Germline CDR1 reads SEHNR; CDR2 reads FQNEAQ (reference sequence). V dropped 1 base and J dropped 8; count of bases not matched to a gene: 4. DNA for the CDR3: TGTGCCAGCAGCTTAGACAGGGGGATGGATGAGCAGTTCTTC. It codes for CASSLDRGMDEQFF.

This chain uses TRBV21-1 with TRBJ2-5; TRBD2, the table's D call, lacks a check against the DNA. TRBV21-1 is classified as a pseudogene. The CDR3 spans 19 residues. The CDR3 nucleotides read TGTGCCAGCAGCAAGGGCCCCAAATTGGGCGGGGGAGACCAAGAGACCCAGTACTTC. Its translation is CASSKGPKLGGGDQETQYF.

This chain uses TRBV7-3 with TRBJ1-1; D remains unclear. Trimming left V 5 bases short and J 4 bases short, with 14 bases between. There are 14 residues in the CDR3. Germline V gene lookup returns CDR1 SGHTA and CDR2 FQGTGA. Here the CDR3 reads CASSPGPGVTEAFF. The CDR3 DNA sequence: TGTGCCAGCAGCCCTGGGCCGGGTGTCACTGAAGCTTTCTTT.

The chain carries TRBV5-1 and TRBJ2-2; 9 positions agree with TRBD1. CDR3 length: 15 residues. Germline V CDR1 and CDR2: SGHRS, YFSETQ. The V gene end was trimmed by 4 bases and the J gene end by 5 bases; junction bases not matched to a gene: 6. The CDR3 loop is CASSLHRGRTGELFF. In DNA form, the CDR3 reads TGCGCCAGCAGCCTCCACAGGGGGCGGACCGGGGAGCTGTTTTTT.

The CDR3 spells CASSYRAGDTEAFF. Here the CDR3 DNA reads TGTGCCAGCAGTTACAGGGCCGGAGACACTGAAGCTTTCTTT. This chain connects TRBV6-6 to TRBJ1-1; D unresolved. Germline V CDR1 and CDR2: MNHNY, SVGAGI (reference sequence). The V end was cut by 2 bases, the J end by 3 bases, with 10 bases between. The CDR3 totals 14 residues.

This chain links TRBV15 with TRBJ1-2, with a tentative D call TRBD1 (5 bases). Deletions cut 0 bases from V and 4 bases from J, with 9 bases between. Per the germline V gene, CDR1 is LNHNV and CDR2 is YYDKDF (reference sequence). This CDR3 has 14 residues. The CDR3 DNA sequence: TGTGCCACCAGCAGAGATCGACAGCTCTATGGCTACACCTTC. Its translation is CATSRDRQLYGYTF. Combining the CDR3 with reference TRBV15 and TRBJ1-2 gives the whole variable domain DAMVIQNPRYQVTQFGKPVTLSCSQTLNHNVMYWYQQKSSQAPKLLFHYYDKDFNNEADTPDNFQSRRPNTSFCFLDIRSPGLGDTAMYLCATSRDRQLYGYTFGSGTRLTVV.

The table lists this clone with many counts. The rearrangement joins TRBV7-9 to TRBJ2-7, with TRBD2 identical over 9 bases. V lost 5 bases to trimming and J lost 6 bases; unmatched junction nucleotides: 14. The CDR3 is 16 amino acids. CDR1 SEHNR and CDR2 FQNEAQ come from the germline V gene (reference sequence). CDR3 sequence: CASSRETIAGATEQYF. CDR3 bases: TGTGCCAGCAGCAGAGAGACTATAGCGGGAGCGACCGAGCAGTACTTC.

The V call is TRBV15, the J call TRBJ1-1, with D perhaps matching TRBD1 (5 bases). The CDR3 covers 15 residues. CDR1 and CDR2 (germline): LNHNV, YYDKDF (reference sequence). V lost 1 base and J lost 0, with 9 bases in between. The CDR3 bases are TGTGCCACCAGCAGAGGAGAGGGGATGAACACTGAAGCTTTCTTT. Its protein product is CATSRGEGMNTEAFF.

V usage is TRBV5-5 and J usage is TRBJ2-1; D perhaps matches TRBD2 (5 bases). Trimming took 0 bases from V and 8 from J, leaving 21 bases between them. CDR1 and CDR2 (germline): SGHKS, YYEKEE (reference sequence). The length of the CDR3 is 17 residues. In nucleotides, the CDR3 is TGTGCCAGCAGCTTGGCCCTAGCAGCGGCTTTTCGGGATGAGCAGTTCTTC. Translated: CASSLALAAAFRDEQFF.

V usage is TRBV4-1 and J usage is TRBJ2-7; D is perhaps TRBD1 or TRBD2 (5 bases each). V lost 0 bases and J lost 3, with 9 bases in between. The CDR3 covers 14 residues. Germline CDR1 is MGHRA and CDR2 is YSYEKL. Here the CDR3 DNA reads TGCGCCAGCAGCCAAGAATTTGGGGGCTACGAGCAGTACTTC. Amino acid sequence: CASSQEFGGYEQYF.

The chain has TRBV19 and TRBJ2-3, with D maybe TRBD1 (6 bases). Trimming took off 11 bases at V and 0 bases at J, with 15 bases between the two ends. Per the germline V gene, CDR1 is LNHDA and CDR2 is SQIVND (reference sequence). There are 14 residues in the CDR3. The CDR3 region has the DNA TGTGCCTCCAGTGAGGGGGTGAGCACAGATACGCAGTATTTT. Its translation: CASSEGVSTDTQYF. The full variable domain, its missing parts supplied by reference TRBV19 and TRBJ2-3, is DGGITQSPKYLFRKEGQNVTLSCEQNLNHDAMYWYRQDPGQGLRLIYYSQIVNDFQKGDIAEGYSVSREKKESFPLTVTSAQKNPTAFYLCASSEGVSTDTQYFGPGTRLTVL.

CDR3 nucleotide sequence: TGTGCCAGCAGGAAGACTAGCGGGAGATGGAATGAGCAGTTCTTC. The encoded protein is CASRKTSGRWNEQFF. This chain links TRBV2 with TRBJ2-1; 12 positions agree with TRBD2. The V and J ends lost 6 bases and 7 bases, in that order; junction bases with no gene match: 7. The CDR3 totals 15 residues. Germline-derived CDR1 and CDR2 are SNHLY and FYNNEI.

The chain carries TRBV19 and TRBJ1-2, with D unclear. Trimming stripped 7 bases from V and 0 bases from J, with 15 bases between. The CDR3 consists of 15 residues. The V gene's germline CDR1 is LNHDA and CDR2 SQIVND (reference sequence). The CDR3 is CASTSDSFANYGYTF. In DNA, the CDR3 is TGTGCCAGTACCAGTGACTCTTTTGCTAACTATGGCTACACCTTC. The variable domain in full, completed from reference TRBV19 and TRBJ1-2, reads DGGITQSPKYLFRKEGQNVTLSCEQNLNHDAMYWYRQDPGQGLRLIYYSQIVNDFQKGDIAEGYSVSREKKESFPLTVTSAQKNPTAFYLCASTSDSFANYGYTFGSGTRLTVV.

The CDR3 protein is CSAFWDRGDEQFF. The CDR3 DNA follows: TGCAGCGCGTTCTGGGACAGGGGAGATGAGCAGTTCTTC. The chain recombines TRBV29-1 with TRBJ2-1, with 10 bases matching TRBD1. The V gene's germline CDR1 is SQVTM and CDR2 ANQGSEA. CDR3 size: 13 residues. V lost 7 bases to trimming and J lost 8 bases; unmatched junction nucleotides: 8.

The sample holds one count of this clone. This rearrangement joins TRBV13 to TRBJ2-1, with 14 bases lining up with TRBD2. This CDR3 is built from 19 residues. Germline CDR1 is PRHDT and CDR2 is FYEKMQ (reference sequence). V lost 5 bases, J lost 3 bases, and 12 bases stayed unmatched. The CDR3 is CASSGVTGTSGRIYNEQFF. In DNA form, the CDR3 reads TGTGCCAGCAGCGGGGTAACCGGGACTAGCGGGAGAATCTACAATGAGCAGTTCTTC.

This rearrangement joins TRBV5-1 to TRBJ1-1; no definite D call. Germline V gene sequence: CDR1 SGHRS, CDR2 YFSETQ. The CDR3 is 13 amino acids. V shed 0 bases and J shed 8 bases, with 11 bases lying between them. The CDR3 here is CASSLGGGNEAFF. The CDR3, as DNA: TGCGCCAGCAGCTTGGGCGGAGGAAACGAAGCTTTCTTT.

V usage is TRBV29-1 and J usage is TRBJ2-1; TRBD2 matches 7 bases. Trimming cost V 5 bases and J 12 bases; bases outside gene matches: 10. CDR1 SQVTM and CDR2 ANQGSEA come from the germline V gene. CDR3 length: 12 amino acids. The DNA of the CDR3 is TGCAGCGTTACCAACCCTGGGGGGGGGCAGTTCTTC. This translates into CSVTNPGGGQFF.

V and J are TRBV6-1 and TRBJ1-1, with 10 bases lining up with TRBD1. The CDR3 consists of 15 residues. Trimming at V came to 7 bases and at J to 4 bases, leaving 9 bases not matched to a gene. CDR1 is MNHNS, CDR2 SASEGT, per germline. The CDR3 DNA is TGTGCCAGCACCCGACAGGGGGCTCTGGGCACTGAAGCTTTCTTT. This sequence encodes CASTRQGALGTEAFF.

This clone has a handful of counts. V and J are TRBV7-2 and TRBJ2-7, with 9 positions matching TRBD2. Germline V lookup: CDR1 SGHTA, CDR2 FQGNSA. V lost 5 bases, J lost 6 bases, and 14 bases stayed unmatched. The CDR3 length is 16 residues. The CDR3 sequence is CASSMAGGPLFAEQYF. The DNA for the CDR3 is TGTGCCAGCAGCATGGCGGGAGGGCCGTTGTTTGCCGAGCAGTACTTC.

This clone has just one count. The CDR3 protein is CASSGARNEQYV. DNA for the CDR3: TGTGCCAGCAGCGGGGCGCGTAACGAGCAGTACGTC. The V gene is TRBV5-4, the J gene TRBJ2-7; D may be TRBD1 (5 bases). With 4 bases removed from V and 5 bases from J, the gap between germline ends came to 10 bases. This CDR3 comprises 12 residues. Per the germline V gene, CDR1 is SGHNT and CDR2 is YYREEE (reference sequence).

The CDR3 DNA reads as TGTGCCAGCAGCTTAATACCCTTGACTGGGGCCAACGTCCTGACTTTC. Amino acid sequence: CASSLIPLTGANVLTF. The rearrangement joins TRBV7-3 to TRBJ2-6; D remains ambiguous. CDR1 is SGHTA and CDR2 is FQGTGA in the germline V gene. The germline V and J ends were trimmed by 1 base and 2 bases, with 9 bases remaining between them. The CDR3 length is 16 residues. Based on the CDR3 plus reference TRBV7-3 and TRBJ2-6, the full variable domain is GAGVSQTPSNKVTEKGKYVELRCDPISGHTALYWYRQSLGQGPEFLIYFQGTGAADDSGLPNDRFFAVRPEGSVSTLKIQRTERGDSAVYLCASSLIPLTGANVLTFGAGSRLTVL.